The sequence of this T cell receptor (beta chain) was determined in a study of blood T cell repertoires in COVID-19. Looked up from germline, CDR1 is MDHEN and CDR2 is SYDVKM. V was shortened by 10 bases and J by 2 bases, with 21 bases between the two germline ends. This CDR3 contains 15 residues. Measured with immunoSEQ multiplex PCR; TCRdb has only the in-frame clones, and not every one. Among approximately 220,000 clones listed, around 83% were seen once. The sample taken for sequencing was peripheral blood. The receptor was isolated from a woman aged 45-59 years with acute or convalescent COVID-19. The rearrangement uses TRBV28 and TRBJ2-7; tentative D call: TRBD1 (7 bases). The CDR3 here is CATTGAEGAAYEQYF. CDR3 in DNA: TGTGCCACCACGGGAGCGGAGGGGGCGGCCTACGAGCAGTACTTC.